The 17 T cell receptor beta chains below come from one sample, sequenced in a study of human T cells and chemical hapten exposure. Noted time point: pre-sensitization, week 0. Treatment meaning: therapeutic diphenylcyclopropenone sensitization with weekly scalp DPC. TCRdb recomputed calls from the RACE reads with MiXCR, one row per CDR3 protein. The table lists about 87,000 distinct CDR3 sequences, approximately 9.9% of them singletons, with 3.6% in the top ten. Specimen: whole blood, collected in connection with sensitization to the hapten diphenylcyclopropenone (DPC). These receptors all stem from a woman aged 40 to 55 with alopecia areata. Some clones in this sample may be carry-over from other donors' samples.

The chain has TRBV19 and TRBJ2-7; D unclear. The CDR3 totals 12 residues. Germline-derived CDR1 and CDR2 are LNHDA and SQIVND (reference sequence). Trimming took 4 bases from V and 4 from J, leaving 8 bases between them. CDR3 sequence: CASSNGGYEQYF. DNA of the CDR3: TGTGCCAGTAGTAACGGTGGATACGAGCAGTACTTC. Full variable domain (outside the CDR3, taken from reference TRBV19 and TRBJ2-7): DGGITQSPKYLFRKEGQNVTLSCEQNLNHDAMYWYRQDPGQGLRLIYYSQIVNDFQKGDIAEGYSVSREKKESFPLTVTSAQKNPTAFYLCASSNGGYEQYFGPGTRLTVT.

This clonotype appeared many times. The chain couples TRBV29-1 to TRBJ1-1; TRBD1 agrees at 9 bases. Germline values: CDR1 SQVTM, CDR2 ANQGSEA. The CDR3 consists of 13 residues. V was pared by 7 bases and J by 3 bases, with 6 bases of the junction left unmatched. CDR3: CSGATGGDTEAFF. CDR3 nucleotides: TGCAGCGGGGCGACAGGGGGAGACACTGAAGCTTTCTTT.

This clonotype appeared a few times. The rearrangement joins TRBV29-1 to TRBJ1-2; no clear D gene. The CDR3 is made up of 13 amino acids. The germline V gene has CDR1 SQVTM and CDR2 ANQGSEA. Trimming cost V 4 bases and J 4 bases, with 13 bases left between them. CDR3 sequence reads: CSVVLAAFYGYTF. CDR3 in DNA: TGCAGCGTTGTTCTCGCAGCCTTCTATGGCTACACCTTC. The variable domain in full, with the rest retrieved from reference TRBV29-1 and TRBJ1-2, is SAVISQKPSRDICQRGTSLTIQCQVDSQVTMMFWYRQQPGQSLTLIATANQGSEATYESGFVIDKFPISRPNLTFSTLTVSNMSPEDSSIYLCSVVLAAFYGYTFGSGTRLTVV.

V usage is TRBV12-3 or TRBV12-4 and J usage is TRBJ2-1; either TRBD1 or TRBD2 may fit D (7 bases each). The ends were cut back, 3 bases at V and 8 bases at J, with 17 bases in the middle. This CDR3 spans 15 amino acids. The chain's CDR3 is CASSFGGGQGDEQFF. CDR3 nucleotides: TGTGCCAGCAGTTTTGGCGGGGGCCAGGGGGATGAGCAGTTCTTC.

This clonotype was seen a few times. The chain uses TRBV5-1 and TRBJ2-3, with no clear D. V was trimmed by 1 base and J by 4 bases, leaving 10 bases between them. This CDR3 contains 14 residues. Per germline, CDR1 SGHRS and CDR2 YFSETQ. Written as DNA, the CDR3 is TGCGCCAGCAGCTTGATTTTAAATTCAGATACGCAGTATTTT. Protein product: CASSLILNSDTQYF.

V and J are TRBV6-2 or TRBV6-3 and TRBJ1-1; 8 bases are shared with TRBD1. The length of the CDR3 is 13 residues. With V trimmed by 9 bases and J by 6 bases, 9 bases remained unmatched. Per germline, CDR1 MNHEY and CDR2 SVGEGT. In nucleotides, the CDR3 is TGTGCCAGTCACAGGGGGTATCCACCTGAAGCTTTCTTT. The encoded protein is CASHRGYPPEAFF.

The chain uses TRBV7-2 and TRBJ2-1; 9 nucleotides align to TRBD2. The CDR3 has 13 amino acids. The germline gives CDR1 SGHTA, CDR2 FQGNSA. V gave up 11 bases and J gave up 3 bases; unmatched junction bases: 5. The CDR3 nucleotides are TGTGCCGCCGGGCGGGGGGGCTACAATGAGCAGTTCTTC. It encodes CAAGRGGYNEQFF. The full variable domain, rest sourced from reference TRBV7-2 and TRBJ2-1, is GAGVSQSPSNKVTEKGKDVELRCDPISGHTALYWYRQSLGQGLEFLIYFQGNSAPDKSGLPSDRFSAERTGGSVSTLTIQRTQQEDSAVYLCAAGRGGYNEQFFGPGTRLTVL.

V is TRBV7-2 and J is TRBJ2-3; D ambiguous. Germline assignment: CDR1 SGHTA and CDR2 FQGNSA. This CDR3 is 12 amino acids long. Between the trimmed V and J ends, which lost 3 bases and 2 bases, there was a span of 3 bases. The CDR3 sequence: CASSFHTDTQYF. The CDR3 DNA is TGTGCCAGCAGCTTCCACACAGATACGCAGTATTTT.

The chain has TRBV4-3 and TRBJ1-2, with 12 nucleotides matching TRBD1. After removal of 4 bases from V and 6 bases from J, the junction contained 15 bases not matched to a gene. CDR1 and CDR2 (germline): LGHNA, YSLEER. CDR3 size: 18 residues. CDR3: CASSRAHRSGTGGHGYTF. CDR3 sequence (DNA): TGCGCCAGCAGCCGAGCCCACCGATCCGGGACAGGGGGCCATGGCTACACCTTC.

The chain uses TRBV7-2 and TRBJ1-6; 9 positions agree with TRBD1. Germline V CDR1 and CDR2: SGHTA, FQGNSA. The V and J ends lost 2 bases and 3 bases, in that order; junction bases with no gene match: 11. This CDR3 has 19 residues. Written as DNA, the CDR3 is TGTGCCAGCAGCTTAACGGGACAGGGAGCCCTAAACTATAATTCACCCCTCCACTTT. Encoded protein: CASSLTGQGALNYNSPLHF.

A word on this clonotype: One end of the junction does not line up with germline, which may come from a read error. The chain carries TRBV7-2 and TRBJ1-6, with D possibly being TRBD1 (5 bases). Germline V gene data show CDR1 as SGHTA and CDR2 as FQGNSA. This CDR3 has 16 amino acids. CDR3 nucleotide sequence: TGTGTCAGCAGCCCGGGACCCGACCGTCCTAATTCACCCCTCCACTTT. Translation: CVSSPGPDRPNSPLHF.

This clonotype was detected many times. This rearrangement joins TRBV10-3 to TRBJ1-6; D perhaps matches TRBD1 (5 bases). This CDR3 region has 16 residues. Trimming removed 4 bases at V and 8 bases at J, with 18 bases between. Germline assignment: CDR1 ENHRY and CDR2 SYGVKD. The CDR3 loop reads CAISGDAGPRDSPLHF. CDR3 nucleotides: TGTGCCATCAGTGGGGACGCAGGTCCGAGGGATTCACCCCTCCACTTT.

In its sample, this clonotype was seen a few times. V is TRBV3-1 and J is TRBJ1-2; D remains unclear. Trimming stripped 4 bases from V and 3 bases from J, with 9 bases between. The germline V gene encodes CDR1 LGHDT and CDR2 YNNKEL (reference sequence). The CDR3 runs 13 residues. CDR3 DNA: TGTGCCAGCAGCCTGGGCGCAGACTATGGCTACACCTTC. Protein sequence: CASSLGADYGYTF.

This clonotype was observed many times. V is TRBV6-2 or TRBV6-3 and J is TRBJ2-2; D is unclear. Trimming removed 6 bases at V and 6 bases at J, with 5 bases between. Germline V gene lookup returns CDR1 MNHEY and CDR2 SVGEGT. CDR3 length equals 11 residues. Written as DNA, the CDR3 is TGTGCCAGCAGATTACCCGGGGAGCTGTTTTTT. Protein sequence: CASRLPGELFF.

This chain links TRBV11-2 with TRBJ1-1; D is unclear. The CDR3 has 12 amino acids. The V end lost 1 base, the J end lost 8 bases, and 8 bases lay between the germline ends. Germline CDR1 is SGHAT and CDR2 is FQNNGV. The CDR3 loop is CASSLVVGEAFF. DNA for the CDR3: TGTGCCAGCAGCTTAGTCGTAGGGGAAGCTTTCTTT.

The J gene is TRBJ2-5, the V gene TRBV4-2, with a weak D call TRBD2 (6 bases). With 2 bases removed from V and 5 bases from J, the gap between germline ends came to 18 bases. Germline assignment: CDR1 LGHNA and CDR2 YNFKEQ. The CDR3 totals 16 residues. The CDR3 bases are TGTGCCAGCAGCCAATCGCACGGGGGAGGATGGGAGACCCAGTACTTC. Amino acid sequence: CASSQSHGGGWETQYF.

This clonotype was found a few times. The rearrangement joins TRBV4-3 to TRBJ2-2; D gene uncertain. The V and J ends lost 2 bases and 4 bases respectively, with 11 bases between them. Germline loops: CDR1 LGHNA, CDR2 YSLEER. The CDR3 sequence is 15 residues long. The CDR3 region is CASSQRARSTGELFF. CDR3 nucleotides: TGCGCCAGCAGCCAACGCGCTAGGAGCACCGGGGAGCTGTTTTTT.